This passage covers 20 T cell receptor beta chains from one sample sequenced in a study of blood T cell repertoires in COVID-19. Sequenced by immunoSEQ multiplex PCR; TCRdb stores in-frame clones only, minus some. The sample holds 65,000 to 70,000 clones, 87% seen once. The sequencing sample was made of peripheral blood. The receptors derive from a man aged 50-59 years with active COVID-19.

J is TRBJ1-3 and V is TRBV2; 7 nucleotides align to TRBD1. The CDR3 consists of 15 residues. CDR1 and CDR2 (germline): SNHLY, FYNNEI. The J segment lost 0 bases and the V segment lost 10 bases, leaving 9 bases of the junction unmatched. Here the CDR3 reads CAITTGVPSGNTIYF. The CDR3 DNA sequence: TGTGCCATCACTACAGGGGTCCCCTCTGGAAACACCATATATTTT.

The J gene is TRBJ1-3, the V gene TRBV18; TRBD1 agrees at 9 bases. The CDR3 runs 18 residues. Unmatched junction bases numbered 9, after V lost 3 bases and J lost 0 bases. Per the germline V gene, CDR1 is KGHSH and CDR2 is LQKENI. The DNA of the CDR3 is TGTGCCAGCTCACCCCGACGGACAGGGGCCGGCTCTGGAAACACCATATATTTT. Protein: CASSPRRTGAGSGNTIYF. The complete variable domain, with remaining parts taken from reference TRBV18 and TRBJ1-3, reads NAGVMQNPRHLVRRRGQEARLRCSPMKGHSHVYWYRQLPEEGLKFMVYLQKENIIDESGMPKERFSAEFPKEGPSILRIQQVVRGDSAAYFCASSPRRTGAGSGNTIYFGEGSWLTVV.

This chain joins TRBV7-2 and TRBJ2-1, with D possibly being TRBD2 (6 bases). This CDR3 is 17 amino acids long. In germline, CDR1 is SGHTA, CDR2 FQGNSA. V dropped 1 base and J dropped 4 bases, with 17 bases sitting between them. CDR3 nucleotides: TGTGCCAGCAGCTTAGATTCTACGGGACTGAAATACAATGAGCAGTTCTTC. It translates to CASSLDSTGLKYNEQFF.

V usage is TRBV20-1 and J usage is TRBJ2-1, with D possibly TRBD2 on 6 matching bases. V gave up 6 bases and J gave up 10 bases, with 10 bases separating them. This CDR3 contains 10 residues. Looked up from germline, CDR1 is DFQATT and CDR2 is SNEGSKA (reference sequence). DNA for the CDR3: TGCAGTGCCGGAGGGCGGGAGCAGTTCTTC. Translated: CSAGGREQFF.

This chain connects TRBV19 to TRBJ1-1; D is undetermined. This CDR3 spans 13 amino acids. V shed 2 bases and J shed 1 base, with 5 bases lying between them. CDR1 LNHDA and CDR2 SQIVND come from the germline V gene (reference sequence). The CDR3 reads CASSIQKNTEAFF. The CDR3 nucleotides read TGTGCCAGTAGTATACAGAAGAACACTGAAGCTTTCTTT.

The chain employs TRBV11-3 and TRBJ2-1, with D possibly being TRBD2 (6 bases). Looked up from germline, CDR1 is SGHNT and CDR2 is YENEEA. The CDR3 is 17 amino acids. Trimming removed 1 base from V and 0 bases from J, with 13 bases in between. CDR3 amino acids: CASSLGWRRGSYNEQFF. CDR3 in DNA: TGTGCCAGCAGCTTAGGGTGGAGGAGGGGCTCCTACAATGAGCAGTTCTTC.

This chain uses TRBV7-9 with TRBJ1-3; no definite D call. Trimming removed 5 bases from V and 5 bases from J, with 7 bases in between. From germline, CDR1 is SEHNR and CDR2 FQNEAQ (reference sequence). CDR3 size: 12 residues. In DNA form, the CDR3 reads TGTGCCAGCAGCCCCTATAGAAACACCATATATTTT. Residues: CASSPYRNTIYF.

The V gene is TRBV5-8, the J gene TRBJ2-1; TRBD1 matches at 10 bases. The CDR3 contains 16 residues. Trimming cost V 4 bases and J 7 bases; bases outside gene matches: 11. Germline V CDR1 and CDR2: SGHTS, YDEGEE. DNA of the CDR3: TGTGCCAGCAGCCCCGACAGGGGGCGCGTGGAAAATGAGCAGTTCTTC. Translation gives CASSPDRGRVENEQFF.

This chain links TRBV24-1 with TRBJ2-3; possibly TRBD2 for D (5 bases). V lost 1 base and J 6 bases, leaving 10 bases between the germline ends. The CDR3 spans 14 residues. CDR1 is KGHDR, CDR2 SFDVKD, per germline. The CDR3 protein is CATSDFGERDTQYF. CDR3 DNA: TGTGCCACCAGTGATTTCGGGGAACGGGATACGCAGTATTTT.

The V and J genes are TRBV14 and TRBJ2-5; 7 bases agree with TRBD2. The germline CDR1 and CDR2 sequences are SGHDN and FVKESK. The CDR3 is made up of 15 amino acids. V gave up 1 base and J gave up 5 bases; unmatched junction bases: 7. The CDR3 DNA is TGTGCCAGCAGCCAAGGCGAGCGGGGAGGGGAGACCCAGTACTTC. Translation gives CASSQGERGGETQYF.

CDR3 nucleotides: TGTGCCATCAGTGATCAGGGGTTTTCGAAAAATTCACCCCTCCACTTT. This encodes CAISDQGFSKNSPLHF. The genes are TRBV10-3 and TRBJ1-6, with D possibly matching TRBD1 (6 bases). The germline gives CDR1 ENHRY, CDR2 SYGVKD. Trimming removed 3 bases at V and 7 bases at J, with 16 bases between. The CDR3 runs 16 residues.

V is TRBV5-8 and J is TRBJ1-3; the D is unclear. Germline CDR1 and CDR2: SGHTS and YDEGEE. This CDR3 is 17 amino acids long. Trimming took 1 base from V and 1 from J, leaving 15 bases between them. CDR3 residues: CASSLIAQIVSGNTIYF. The CDR3 nucleotides read TGTGCCAGCAGCTTGATCGCACAGATAGTGTCTGGAAACACCATATATTTT.

The chain combines TRBV21-1 with TRBJ2-3; the tabulated D call, TRBD2, remains unverified against the DNA. TRBV21-1 is labeled a pseudogene. This CDR3 comprises 16 residues. CDR3 DNA: TGTGCCAGCAGCCCGGGCCAGCGGGGTAGCACAGATACGCAGTATTTT. Encoded protein: CASSPGQRGSTDTQYF.

The rearrangement joins TRBV11-2 to TRBJ2-2; 10 positions match TRBD2. V dropped 1 base and J dropped 9; count of bases not matched to a gene: 5. In germline, CDR1 is SGHAT, CDR2 FQNNGV. The CDR3 contains 15 residues. CDR3 sequence reads: CASSLGLAGIRELFF. As DNA, the CDR3 is TGTGCCAGCAGCTTAGGACTAGCGGGCATACGGGAGCTGTTTTTT.

The V call is TRBV4-2, the J call TRBJ1-4, with D maybe TRBD1 (5 bases). Germline loops: CDR1 LGHNA, CDR2 YNFKEQ. Trimming pared 4 bases from V and 2 bases from J, leaving 17 bases between. The CDR3 length is 17 residues. CDR3 bases: TGTGCCAGCAGCCTCCAGGGTAGGCTCTCTACTAATGAAAAACTGTTTTTT. Translation gives CASSLQGRLSTNEKLFF.

V usage is TRBV6-1 and J usage is TRBJ1-3; D unclear. CDR3 size: 15 residues. Germline V gives CDR1 MNHNS, CDR2 SASEGT. V dropped 0 bases and J dropped 2 bases, with 8 bases sitting between them. The CDR3: CASSEALQTGNTIYF. The CDR3, as DNA: TGTGCCAGCAGTGAAGCGTTACAGACTGGAAACACCATATATTTT.

This rearrangement joins TRBV4-3 to TRBJ1-4; 7 nucleotides match TRBD1. Germline V lookup: CDR1 LGHNA, CDR2 YSLEER. This CDR3 has 14 residues. Unmatched junction bases numbered 3, after V lost 0 bases and J lost 8 bases. CDR3 loop: CASSQDAGGEKLFF. Here the CDR3 DNA reads TGCGCCAGCAGCCAAGATGCAGGGGGAGAAAAACTGTTTTTT.

The chain joins TRBV15 to TRBJ1-3, with TRBD1 matching 8 bases. This CDR3 has 15 residues. Trimming cost V 5 bases and J 4 bases; bases outside gene matches: 7. Per the germline V gene, CDR1 is LNHNV and CDR2 is YYDKDF (reference sequence). The CDR3 bases are TGTGCCACCAGCGCCAGGGACAGGCGAGGAAACACCATATATTTT. It codes for CATSARDRRGNTIYF.

This rearrangement joins TRBV5-4 to TRBJ2-2, with a tentative D call TRBD2 (6 bases). CDR3 length: 14 amino acids. The germline V gene has CDR1 SGHNT and CDR2 YYREEE (reference sequence). The V and J ends lost 5 bases and 4 bases respectively, with 12 bases between them. DNA of the CDR3: TGTGCCAGCAGTGACGCGGGACGCACCGGGGAGCTGTTTTTT. It encodes CASSDAGRTGELFF.

The J gene is TRBJ2-7, the V gene TRBV7-2, with TRBD1 identical over 8 bases. CDR3 size: 15 residues. J was trimmed by 4 bases and V by 0 bases; bases with no gene match: 5. CDR1 is SGHTA, CDR2 FQGNSA, per germline. The CDR3 DNA is TGTGCCAGCAGCTTAGCGGCCGGACAGGGATACGAGCAGTACTTC. Protein product: CASSLAAGQGYEQYF.